Following are 30 T cell receptor beta chains from one sample sequenced in a study of T-cell memory formation after mild COVID-19. TCRdb reanalysed the 5' RACE reads using MiXCR and keeps one entry per CDR3 protein. Among under 200,000 distinct CDR3 sequences, around a third were seen once, and the ten largest hold around 13%. The specimen was PBMCs or a T cell subset sorted from them (not recorded which). The receptors stem from an adult woman who had mild COVID-19 (a few samples of this study predate the infection). Cell type and time point are not known.

CDR3 in DNA: TGTGCCAGTAGTATCCGGGGCATAGCCTACGAGCAGTACTTC. Translated: CASSIRGIAYEQYF. The genes are TRBV19 and TRBJ2-7; D tentatively reads TRBD1 or TRBD2 (5 bases each). The V end was cut by 3 bases, the J end by 2 bases, with 11 bases between. The CDR3 runs 14 residues. The germline CDR1 and CDR2 sequences are LNHDA and SQIVND (reference sequence).

The chain carries TRBV4-1 and TRBJ2-7; tentatively, D is TRBD2 (5 bases). V lost 4 bases to trimming and J lost 5 bases, with 15 bases between them. The CDR3 spans 14 residues. CDR1 and CDR2 (germline): MGHRA, YSYEKL. Written as DNA, the CDR3 is TGCGCCAGCAGCCCCCTCGGGATAATACACGAGCAGTACTTC. This gives the protein CASSPLGIIHEQYF.

The V gene is TRBV5-6, the J gene TRBJ2-1; perhaps TRBD2 as D (6 bases). The CDR3 extends over 16 amino acids. Trimming cost V 0 bases and J 5 bases, with 15 bases left between them. Germline values: CDR1 SGHDT, CDR2 YYEEEE. The CDR3: CASSLVRGMGNNEQFF. CDR3 coding DNA: TGTGCCAGCAGCTTGGTGCGCGGGATGGGAAACAATGAGCAGTTCTTC.

The rearrangement links TRBV12-3 or TRBV12-4 to TRBJ2-1; TRBD2 aligns across 7 bases. CDR3 size: 12 residues. The chain's CDR3 is CVSGLAGDRKFF. CDR3 DNA: TGTGTATCCGGTTTGGCGGGAGATAGGAAGTTCTTC.

This chain links TRBV5-1 with TRBJ2-7, with D perhaps TRBD1 (6 bases). The V gene lost 4 bases and the J gene lost 7 bases, with 12 bases spanning the gap. The CDR3 is 12 residues long. Germline V lookup: CDR1 SGHRS, CDR2 YFSETQ. The CDR3 loop reads CASSGGEWEQYF. CDR3 DNA sequence: TGCGCCAGCAGCGGGGGCGAATGGGAGCAGTACTTC.

The gene calls are TRBV29-1 and TRBJ2-3; 10 bases map to TRBD1. The germline V gene encodes CDR1 SQVTM and CDR2 ANQGSEA. The length of the CDR3 is 16 residues. V trimming: 0 bases; J trimming: 3 bases; junction bases outside the gene matches: 6. The CDR3 is CSVEDPGQGMTDTQYF. In nucleotides, the CDR3 is TGCAGCGTTGAAGACCCGGGACAGGGGATGACAGATACGCAGTATTTT.

The chain is built from TRBV3-1 and TRBJ2-4; the D is unclear. Trimming pared 3 bases from V and 1 base from J, leaving 10 bases between. The CDR3 extends over 15 amino acids. CDR1 LGHDT and CDR2 YNNKEL come from the germline V gene (reference sequence). The CDR3 region has the DNA TGTGCCAGCAGCCATTCGGTCCGGGCCAAAAACATTCAGTACTTC. Its translation: CASSHSVRAKNIQYF.

The rearrangement joins TRBV5-1 to TRBJ1-1, with 12 bases matching TRBD1. CDR1 SGHRS and CDR2 YFSETQ come from the germline V gene. The CDR3 has 17 amino acids. Unmatched junction bases numbered 12, after V lost 4 bases and J lost 5 bases. CDR3 DNA: TGCGCCAGCAGCCTAGGGGACAGGGGGCGGCCTATGACTGAAGCTTTCTTT. Its translation is CASSLGDRGRPMTEAFF.

The chain couples TRBV11-3 to TRBJ2-3; no clear D gene. V lost 7 bases and J lost 3, with 11 bases in between. Germline-derived CDR1 and CDR2 are SGHNT and YENEEA. The CDR3 is 13 amino acids. CDR3 DNA sequence: TGTGCCAGCAACCATCCCGGGACAGATACGCAGTATTTT. Its protein product is CASNHPGTDTQYF.

In this sample, this clonotype turned up a few times. This chain links TRBV7-9 with TRBJ2-4; D call uncertain. Per germline, CDR1 SEHNR and CDR2 FQNEAQ (reference sequence). Trimming shortened V by 5 bases and J by 8 bases, and 16 bases separated the two germline ends. This CDR3 spans 14 amino acids. CDR3 loop: CASSAPDGLDIQYF. The CDR3 DNA reads TGTGCCAGCAGCGCCCCGGACGGGTTGGACATTCAGTACTTC.

This clonotype was counted only a few times. V and J are TRBV15 and TRBJ2-3; D is perhaps TRBD1 (6 bases). Trimming removed 4 bases from V and 8 bases from J, with 13 bases in between. Looked up from germline, CDR1 is LNHNV and CDR2 is YYDKDF (reference sequence). The CDR3 has 13 amino acids. Here the CDR3 reads CATSTVGGRTQYF. CDR3 bases: TGTGCCACCAGCACGGTTGGGGGCCGTACGCAGTATTTT.

CDR3: CSARNRGGPTDTQYF. CDR3 bases: TGCAGTGCTAGAAATCGGGGGGGCCCCACAGATACGCAGTATTTT. V usage is TRBV20-1 and J usage is TRBJ2-3; 8 bases are a match to TRBD2. The junction had 6 bases not matched to a gene; V was cut back by 2 bases and J by 2 bases. CDR3 length: 15 amino acids. CDR1 and CDR2 (germline): DFQATT, SNEGSKA (reference sequence).

In DNA form, the CDR3 reads TGTGCCAGCAGCCCGGAAGGGCTCGGGGGCGAGCAGTACTTC. It specifies CASSPEGLGGEQYF. The V and J genes are TRBV11-3 and TRBJ2-7; D possibly corresponds to TRBD2 (6 bases). This CDR3 is 14 amino acids long. V was pared by 5 bases and J by 6 bases, with 17 bases between. CDR1 SGHNT and CDR2 YENEEA come from the germline V gene.

The chain recombines TRBV12-3 or TRBV12-4 with TRBJ1-3, with 7 bases matching TRBD1. The CDR3 is 16 amino acids. The J segment lost 1 base and the V segment lost 6 bases, leaving 9 bases of the junction unmatched. The CDR3 here is CASSSGTAKSGNTIYF. In DNA form, the CDR3 reads TGTGCCAGCAGCTCCGGGACAGCAAAATCTGGAAACACCATATATTTT.

This clonotype was detected only a few times. The chain combines TRBV7-9 with TRBJ1-3; D ambiguous. CDR1 is SEHNR and CDR2 is FQNEAQ in the germline V gene (reference sequence). Between the trimmed V and J ends, which lost 2 bases and 0 bases, there was a span of 8 bases. The length of the CDR3 is 15 residues. The CDR3 sequence is CASSLQPGSGNTIYF. DNA of the CDR3: TGTGCCAGCAGCTTACAGCCCGGCTCTGGAAACACCATATATTTT.

This clonotype was observed a few times. This chain connects TRBV5-1 to TRBJ2-1; D possibly uses TRBD1 or TRBD2 (6 bases each). The length of the CDR3 is 15 residues. CDR1 SGHRS and CDR2 YFSETQ come from the germline V gene. V was clipped by 2 bases and J by 1 base, with 10 bases between them. CDR3 protein: CASSFEGGSYNEQFF. DNA for the CDR3: TGCGCCAGCAGCTTTGAGGGGGGATCCTACAATGAGCAGTTCTTC.

V usage is TRBV30 and J usage is TRBJ2-5, with 9 positions matching TRBD2. Germline trimming cut 0 bases from V and 5 bases from J; bases unmatched to any gene: 7. Germline-derived CDR1 and CDR2 are GTSNPN and SVGIG (reference sequence). This CDR3 region has 15 residues. The CDR3 sequence is CAWSVPGTSRETQYF. In DNA, the CDR3 is TGTGCCTGGAGTGTACCCGGGACTAGCAGGGAGACCCAGTACTTC. The full variable domain, with the rest looked up from reference TRBV30 and TRBJ2-5, is SQTIHQWPATLVQPVGSPLSLECTVEGTSNPNLYWYRQAAGRGLQLLFYSVGIGQISSEVPQNLSASRPQDRQFILSSKKLLLSDSGFYLCAWSVPGTSRETQYFGPGTRLLVL.

This clonotype was seen a few times. The chain couples TRBV7-2 to TRBJ2-1, with D possibly TRBD2 on 6 matching bases. The germline V gene encodes CDR1 SGHTA and CDR2 FQGNSA. This CDR3 is built from 14 residues. The germline V and J ends were trimmed by 1 base and 7 bases, with 11 bases remaining between them. CDR3 sequence reads: CASSLGPGANEQFF. The CDR3 DNA reads as TGTGCCAGCAGCTTAGGCCCGGGAGCTAATGAGCAGTTCTTC.

This clonotype was counted a few times. The chain is built from TRBV5-1 and TRBJ2-7; D is possibly TRBD1 or TRBD2 (5 bases each). The CDR3 contains 13 residues. CDR1 is SGHRS and CDR2 is YFSETQ in the germline V gene. V was trimmed by 4 bases and J by 1 base, leaving 9 bases between them. CDR3 DNA sequence: TGCGCCAGCAGCGACGGGACGTCCTACGAGCAGTACTTC. Translation: CASSDGTSYEQYF.

The rearrangement joins TRBV7-3 to TRBJ1-1; no clear D. CDR3 length: 14 residues. CDR1 is SGHTA and CDR2 is FQGTGA in the germline V gene. Trimming removed 2 bases at V and 0 bases at J, with 7 bases between. As DNA, the CDR3 is TGTGCCAGCAGCTTATTCGGCGTGAACACTGAAGCTTTCTTT. This codes for CASSLFGVNTEAFF.

The chain combines TRBV7-9 with TRBJ2-7; the D gene is possibly TRBD2 (6 bases). The CDR3 extends over 17 amino acids. The germline gives CDR1 SEHNR, CDR2 FQNEAQ (reference sequence). V was pared by 1 base and J by 2 bases, with 18 bases between. As DNA, the CDR3 is TGTGCCAGCAGCTTAGGTGGGGACTCATACCTAACCTACGAGCAGTACTTC. It specifies CASSLGGDSYLTYEQYF.

This chain uses TRBV12-3 or TRBV12-4 with TRBJ2-5; 7 nucleotides agree with TRBD1. CDR3 size: 14 residues. J lost 5 bases, V lost 3 bases, and 6 bases had no gene match. CDR3 DNA: TGTGCCAGCAGTTTTGGGCAGGGGGTGGAGACCCAGTACTTC. Its translation is CASSFGQGVETQYF.

The chain joins TRBV12-3 or TRBV12-4 to TRBJ2-1; 10 bases line up with TRBD2. The ends lost 8 bases at V and 10 bases at J; junction bases unmatched: 8. This CDR3 has 13 residues. CDR3 in DNA: TGTGCCAGCGGAGCGGGAGGGAGACAAGAGCAGTTCTTC. Residues: CASGAGGRQEQFF.

This chain uses TRBV3-1 with TRBJ2-3, with a tentative D call TRBD2 (5 bases). V was shortened by 1 base and J by 1 base, with 15 bases between the two germline ends. The germline gives CDR1 LGHDT, CDR2 YNNKEL (reference sequence). The CDR3 is 17 amino acids. CDR3 sequence reads: CASSQGWEMGGTDTQYF. The CDR3 DNA reads TGTGCCAGCAGCCAAGGGTGGGAGATGGGTGGCACAGATACGCAGTATTTT.

This clonotype was seen repeatedly, ten times or more. V usage is TRBV7-9 and J usage is TRBJ2-5; D is uncertain. This CDR3 has 13 residues. Trimming stripped 4 bases from V and 4 bases from J, with 10 bases between. The germline CDR1 and CDR2 sequences are SEHNR and FQNEAQ (reference sequence). For the CDR3, the DNA is TGTGCCAGCAGCTCCTCTCCTAGAGAGACCCAGTACTTC. Protein: CASSSSPRETQYF. The variable domain in full, with the rest retrieved from reference TRBV7-9 and TRBJ2-5, is DTGVSQNPRHKITKRGQNVTFRCDPISEHNRLYWYRQTLGQGPEFLTYFQNEAQLEKSRLLSDRFSAERPKGSFSTLEIQRTEQGDSAMYLCASSSSPRETQYFGPGTRLLVL.

The sample holds one count of this clonotype. This chain connects TRBV5-1 to TRBJ2-7, with 7 positions matching TRBD2. The length of the CDR3 is 16 residues. The J segment lost 3 bases and the V segment lost 1 base, leaving 10 bases of the junction unmatched. Germline values: CDR1 SGHRS, CDR2 YFSETQ. The CDR3 sequence: CASSLQGGPAIYEQYF. The CDR3 DNA reads as TGCGCCAGCAGCTTGCAGGGAGGGCCTGCCATCTACGAGCAGTACTTC.

Only a few counts were recorded for this clonotype. Because the CDR3's place on the DNA is in doubt, the DNA is left out and the CDR3 is given as listed by TCRdb. CDR3 sequence reads: CASSLTSAAGVPKYF. This rearrangement joins TRBV3-1 to TRBJ2-7; the DNA was not used to check the table's D call, TRBD2. Counting both end residues, the CDR3 totals 15 amino acids. CDR1 LGHDT and CDR2 YNNKEL come from the germline V gene (reference sequence).

This clonotype was detected a few times. The chain carries TRBV4-1 and TRBJ2-1, with a weak D call TRBD2 (6 bases). Per germline, CDR1 MGHRA and CDR2 YSYEKL. Trimming left V 3 bases short and J 5 bases short, with 17 bases between. This CDR3 is built from 16 residues. This CDR3 reads CASSHGTSVGDNEQFF. For the CDR3, the DNA is TGCGCCAGCAGCCACGGGACTTCCGTGGGGGACAATGAGCAGTTCTTC.

This clonotype was counted only a few times. This chain uses TRBV5-4 with TRBJ2-1; 7 positions agree with TRBD2. The CDR3 loop spans 14 amino acids. Germline values: CDR1 SGHNT, CDR2 YYREEE (reference sequence). V was pared by 1 base and J by 8 bases, with 6 bases of the junction left unmatched. CDR3 nucleotide sequence: TGTGCCAGCAGCTTGCCCAGCGGGAACGATGAGCAGTTCTTC. It codes for CASSLPSGNDEQFF.

In its sample, this clonotype was seen many times. The genes are TRBV12-3 or TRBV12-4 and TRBJ1-3, with D uncertain. This CDR3 is 14 amino acids long. Trimming shortened V by 2 bases and J by 2 bases, and 7 bases separated the two germline ends. CDR3 sequence: CASSLSVAGNTIYF. The CDR3 bases are TGTGCCAGCAGTTTATCAGTGGCTGGAAACACCATATATTTT.